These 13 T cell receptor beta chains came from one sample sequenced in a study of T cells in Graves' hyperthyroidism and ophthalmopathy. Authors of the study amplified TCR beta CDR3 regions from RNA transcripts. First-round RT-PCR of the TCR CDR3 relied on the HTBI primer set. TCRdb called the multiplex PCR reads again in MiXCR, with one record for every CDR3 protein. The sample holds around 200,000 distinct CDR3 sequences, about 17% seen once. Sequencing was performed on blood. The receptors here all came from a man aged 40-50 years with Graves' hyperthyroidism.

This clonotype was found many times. Here the CDR3 DNA reads TGCGCCAGCAGCTTGGCCTCAGGGCGATACGAGCAGTACTTC. It translates to CASSLASGRYEQYF. This chain joins TRBV5-1 and TRBJ2-7, with D perhaps TRBD1 (5 bases). The CDR3 spans 14 residues. V was trimmed by 0 bases and J by 4 bases, leaving 11 bases between them. Germline values: CDR1 SGHRS, CDR2 YFSETQ.

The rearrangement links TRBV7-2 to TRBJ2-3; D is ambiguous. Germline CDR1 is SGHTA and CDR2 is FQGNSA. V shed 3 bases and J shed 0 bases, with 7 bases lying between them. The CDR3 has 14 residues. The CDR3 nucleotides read TGTGCCAGCAGCTTGGCTCGGAGCACAGATACGCAGTATTTT. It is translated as CASSLARSTDTQYF. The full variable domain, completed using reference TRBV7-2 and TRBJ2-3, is GAGVSQSPSNKVTEKGKDVELRCDPISGHTALYWYRQSLGQGLEFLIYFQGNSAPDKSGLPSDRFSAERTGGSVSTLTIQRTQQEDSAVYLCASSLARSTDTQYFGPGTRLTVL.

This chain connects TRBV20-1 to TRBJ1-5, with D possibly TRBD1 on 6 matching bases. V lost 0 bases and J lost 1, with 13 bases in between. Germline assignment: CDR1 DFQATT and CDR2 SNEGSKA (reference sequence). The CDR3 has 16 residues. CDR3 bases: TGCAGTGCTAGAGATAGAAGGGGGGGAAGCAATCAGCCCCAGCATTTT. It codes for CSARDRRGGSNQPQHF.

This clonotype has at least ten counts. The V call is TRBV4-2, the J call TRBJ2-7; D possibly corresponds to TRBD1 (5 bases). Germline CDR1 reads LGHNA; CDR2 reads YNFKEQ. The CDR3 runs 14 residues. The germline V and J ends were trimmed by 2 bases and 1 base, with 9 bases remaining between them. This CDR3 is CASSQTDSSYEQYF. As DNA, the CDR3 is TGTGCCAGCAGCCAAACCGACAGTTCCTACGAGCAGTACTTC.

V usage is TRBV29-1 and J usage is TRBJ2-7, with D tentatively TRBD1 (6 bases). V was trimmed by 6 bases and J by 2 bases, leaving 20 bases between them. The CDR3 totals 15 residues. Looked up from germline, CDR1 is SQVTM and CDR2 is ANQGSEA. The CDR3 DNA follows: TGCAGCGTCACCCACCTGACAGGCAGAGCCTACGAGCAGTACTTC. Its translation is CSVTHLTGRAYEQYF.

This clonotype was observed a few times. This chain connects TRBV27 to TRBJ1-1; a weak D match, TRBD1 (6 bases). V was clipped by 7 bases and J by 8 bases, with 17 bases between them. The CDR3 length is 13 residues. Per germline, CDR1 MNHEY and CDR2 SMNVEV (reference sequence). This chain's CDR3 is CASTPSTGLEAFF. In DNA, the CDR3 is TGTGCCAGCACTCCCTCTACAGGGCTAGAAGCTTTCTTT.

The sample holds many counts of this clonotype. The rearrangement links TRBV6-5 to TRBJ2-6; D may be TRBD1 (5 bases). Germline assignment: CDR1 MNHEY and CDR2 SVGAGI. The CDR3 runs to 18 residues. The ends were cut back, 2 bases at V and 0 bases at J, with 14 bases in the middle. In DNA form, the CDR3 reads TGTGCCAGCAGTTACAACGCAGGGCAGAGCTCTGGGGCCAACGTCCTGACTTTC. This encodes CASSYNAGQSSGANVLTF.

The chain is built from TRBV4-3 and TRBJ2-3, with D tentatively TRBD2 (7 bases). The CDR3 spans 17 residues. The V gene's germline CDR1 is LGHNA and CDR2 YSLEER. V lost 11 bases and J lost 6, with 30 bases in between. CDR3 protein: CAGRDIQASPRFDTQYF. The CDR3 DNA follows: TGCGCCGGGAGGGACATCCAGGCAAGCCCCAGGTTTGATACGCAGTATTTT.

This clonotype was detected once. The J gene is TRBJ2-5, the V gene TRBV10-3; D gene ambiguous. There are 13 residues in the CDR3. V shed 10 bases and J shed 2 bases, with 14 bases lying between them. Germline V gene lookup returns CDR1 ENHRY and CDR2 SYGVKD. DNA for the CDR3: TGTGCCACCGCAGACGGCTCACAAGAGACCCAGTACTTC. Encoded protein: CATADGSQETQYF.

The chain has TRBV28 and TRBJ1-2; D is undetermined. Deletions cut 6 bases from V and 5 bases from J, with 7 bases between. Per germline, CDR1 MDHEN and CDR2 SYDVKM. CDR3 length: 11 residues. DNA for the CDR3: TGTGCCAGCAGCAGTATGTATGGCTACACCTTC. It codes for CASSSMYGYTF.

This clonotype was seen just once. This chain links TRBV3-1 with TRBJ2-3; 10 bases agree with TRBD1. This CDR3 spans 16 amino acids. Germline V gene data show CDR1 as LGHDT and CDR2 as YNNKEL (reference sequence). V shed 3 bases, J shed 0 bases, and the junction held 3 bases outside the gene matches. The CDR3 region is CASSHRDRGSTDTQYF. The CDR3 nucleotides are TGTGCCAGCAGCCACCGGGACAGGGGAAGCACAGATACGCAGTATTTT.

DNA for the CDR3: TGTGCCAGCAAAACAGGGGCTGGGGCCAACGTCCTGACTTTC. Translation: CASKTGAGANVLTF. The chain couples TRBV6-1 to TRBJ2-6; 7 bases align to TRBD1. Trimming cost V 7 bases and J 2 bases; bases outside gene matches: 2. The CDR3 length is 14 residues. Germline assignment: CDR1 MNHNS and CDR2 SASEGT.

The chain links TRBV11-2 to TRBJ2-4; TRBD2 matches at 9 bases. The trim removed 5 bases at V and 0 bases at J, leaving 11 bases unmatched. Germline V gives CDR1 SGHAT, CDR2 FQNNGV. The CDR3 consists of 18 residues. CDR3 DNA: TGTGCCAGCAGCCTGGGGCGGGGGGGCTTTCTAGCCAAAAACATTCAGTACTTC. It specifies CASSLGRGGFLAKNIQYF.